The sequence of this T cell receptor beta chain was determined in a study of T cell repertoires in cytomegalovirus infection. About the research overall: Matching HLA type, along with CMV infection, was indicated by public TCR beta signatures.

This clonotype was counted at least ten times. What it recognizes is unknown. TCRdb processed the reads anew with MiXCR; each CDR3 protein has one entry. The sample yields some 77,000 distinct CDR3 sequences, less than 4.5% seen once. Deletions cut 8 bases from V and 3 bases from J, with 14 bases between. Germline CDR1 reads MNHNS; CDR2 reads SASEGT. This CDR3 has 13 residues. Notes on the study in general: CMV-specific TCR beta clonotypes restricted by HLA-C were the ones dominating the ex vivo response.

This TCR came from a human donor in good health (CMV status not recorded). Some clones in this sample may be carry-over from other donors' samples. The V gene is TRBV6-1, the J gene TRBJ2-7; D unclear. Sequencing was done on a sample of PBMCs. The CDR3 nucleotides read TGTGCCAGCGCCCGGCCACAGAGCTACGAGCAGTACTTC. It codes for CASARPQSYEQYF.